This passage covers 29 T cell receptor beta chains from one sample sequenced in a study of CD8 T cell repertoires and HIV-1 epitope variants. Their antigen targets remain unknown. Repertoires were generated with immunoSEQ multiplex PCR, while TCRdb's copy carries only in-frame clones and drops some. Among 1,700 or so clones listed, over 70% were seen once. The sample comprised cultured CD8+ T cells derived from PBMCs. The source of these receptors is a male donor with HIV.

This clone was observed a few times. The chain combines TRBV28 with TRBJ1-4; 12 positions agree with TRBD1. With 5 bases clipped from V and 8 bases from J, the junction kept 15 bases outside the gene matches. Germline V lookup: CDR1 MDHEN, CDR2 SYDVKM. The CDR3 sequence is 18 residues long. CDR3 DNA: TGTGCCAGCAGTCCCTGGGTGGGACAGGGGGCGTTCGGGGAAAAACTGTTTTTT. Protein product: CASSPWVGQGAFGEKLFF.

V gene TRBV6-8 combines with J gene TRBJ1-2; D gene uncertain. The CDR3 is made up of 16 amino acids. Germline values: CDR1 MNHGY, CDR2 SAAAGT. V lost 5 bases and J 4 bases, leaving 20 bases between the germline ends. CDR3 nucleotide sequence: TGTGCCAGCAGTCAGGAGAGCTCTAGAAAGACCTATGGCTACACCTTC. Its protein is CASSQESSRKTYGYTF.

J is TRBJ2-1 and V is TRBV7-2, with 9 positions matching TRBD2. Germline CDR1 reads SGHTA; CDR2 reads FQGNSA. This CDR3 is built from 15 residues. V shed 2 bases and J 4 bases; nucleotides not matched to a gene: 3. As DNA, the CDR3 is TGTGCCAGCAGCTTAACTAGCGGGCCTTACAATGAGCAGTTCTTC. It encodes CASSLTSGPYNEQFF.

The rearrangement links TRBV7-8 to TRBJ2-3; D possibly corresponds to TRBD2 (6 bases). The V gene lost 2 bases and the J gene lost 2 bases, with 23 bases spanning the gap. CDR1 is SGHVS, CDR2 FQNEAQ, per germline. This CDR3 has 19 residues. This CDR3 is CASSLNPRSSSAFTDTQYF. CDR3 DNA: TGTGCCAGCAGCTTAAACCCTAGGTCCTCTAGCGCTTTCACAGATACGCAGTATTTT.

The gene calls are TRBV2 and TRBJ2-1; 8 bases align to TRBD1. Germline CDR1 SNHLY, CDR2 FYNNEI. The CDR3 consists of 17 residues. V gave up 2 bases and J gave up 7 bases; unmatched junction bases: 13. The CDR3 DNA reads TGTGCCAGCAGTGAACCCAAGGACAGGGTGGTTGGGAATGAGCAGTTCTTC. Translation gives CASSEPKDRVVGNEQFF.

This chain joins TRBV7-9 and TRBJ2-7, with 7 bases that match TRBD2. This CDR3 spans 15 amino acids. Per the germline V gene, CDR1 is SEHNR and CDR2 is FQNEAQ (reference sequence). The ends lost 1 base at V and 2 bases at J; junction bases unmatched: 5. The CDR3 sequence is CASSLVGGGAYEQYF. CDR3 sequence (DNA): TGTGCCAGCAGCTTAGTGGGCGGGGGTGCCTACGAGCAGTACTTC.

This chain uses TRBV6-4 with TRBJ2-2; no clear D. This CDR3 comprises 13 residues. Trimming pared 2 bases from V and 1 base from J, leaving 2 bases between. From germline, CDR1 is MRHNA and CDR2 SNTAGT. The CDR3 spells CASSDRNTGELFF. CDR3 coding DNA: TGTGCCAGCAGTGACAGGAACACCGGGGAGCTGTTTTTT.

In this sample, this clone turned up a few times. The rearrangement uses TRBV27 and TRBJ1-3, with D unresolved. V was shortened by 5 bases and J by 0 bases, with 11 bases between the two germline ends. Germline CDR1 is MNHEY and CDR2 is SMNVEV (reference sequence). There are 15 residues in the CDR3. DNA for the CDR3: TGTGCCAGCAGTGCGGACGGATACTCTGGAAACACCATATATTTT. Encoded protein: CASSADGYSGNTIYF.

This clone was detected only a few times. The chain is built from TRBV28 and TRBJ1-2; D remains unclear. Germline V gene data show CDR1 as MDHEN and CDR2 as SYDVKM. V was trimmed by 3 bases and J by 2 bases, leaving 7 bases between them. The CDR3 contains 13 residues. CDR3 DNA: TGTGCCAGCAGTTTTAGCACGAACTATGGCTACACCTTC. Encoded protein: CASSFSTNYGYTF.

The genes are TRBV9 and TRBJ2-1; a weak D match, TRBD2 (6 bases). CDR1 and CDR2 from the germline V gene are SGDLS and YYNGEE. The CDR3 length is 11 residues. Trimming took 4 bases from V and 9 from J, leaving 8 bases between them. CDR3 loop: CASSRGTEQFF. As DNA, the CDR3 is TGTGCCAGCAGCCGGGGGACTGAGCAGTTCTTC.

The chain uses TRBV19 and TRBJ1-1, with D unresolved. The CDR3 length is 13 residues. Germline loops: CDR1 LNHDA, CDR2 SQIVND (reference sequence). V was cut by 5 bases and J by 1 base, with 8 bases left in between. The CDR3 sequence: CASSVGPNTEAFF. For the CDR3, the DNA is TGTGCCAGTAGTGTCGGACCGAACACTGAAGCTTTCTTT.

The chain has TRBV27 and TRBJ1-5, with 7 bases matching TRBD1. Looked up from germline, CDR1 is MNHEY and CDR2 is SMNVEV (reference sequence). V trimming: 7 bases; J trimming: 1 base; junction bases outside the gene matches: 7. The CDR3 consists of 15 residues. The CDR3 coding sequence is TGTGCCAGCAAGGAGGGGGCTGTAAGCAATCAGCCCCAGCATTTT. Protein product: CASKEGAVSNQPQHF.

The chain combines TRBV21-1 with TRBJ1-5. TRBV21-1 is given as a pseudogene. The CDR3 spans 14 residues. The CDR3 DNA follows: TGTGCCGGGGATTTGGAGGGGTGGAATCAGCCCCAGCATTTT. Its protein is CAGDLEGWNQPQHF.

This clone is judged large. The rearrangement uses TRBV4-2 and TRBJ1-2, with 7 bases matching TRBD1. Germline assignment: CDR1 LGHNA and CDR2 YNFKEQ. The CDR3 consists of 15 residues. After removal of 4 bases from V and 7 bases from J, the junction contained 12 bases not matched to a gene. DNA for the CDR3: TGTGCCAGCAGCCTAGGGGACAGCGGGAGGGGTGGCTACACCTTC. Amino acid sequence: CASSLGDSGRGGYTF.

This chain links TRBV28 with TRBJ2-6; either TRBD1 or TRBD2 may supply D (5 bases each). The germline gives CDR1 MDHEN, CDR2 SYDVKM. V lost 2 bases and J lost 3, with 8 bases in between. The CDR3 is made up of 15 amino acids. The CDR3 DNA reads as TGTGCCAGCAGTTTAAGTGGGGGTGGGGCCAACGTCCTGACTTTC. Its translation is CASSLSGGGANVLTF.

The chain carries TRBV9 and TRBJ2-1; a weak D match, TRBD2 (5 bases). The V end lost 4 bases, the J end lost 0 bases, and 14 bases lay between the germline ends. Germline CDR1 reads SGDLS; CDR2 reads YYNGEE. There are 16 residues in the CDR3. CDR3 residues: CASSSHLGISYNEQFF. For the CDR3, the DNA is TGTGCCAGCAGCTCACATCTCGGGATCTCCTACAATGAGCAGTTCTTC.

The chain is built from TRBV14 and TRBJ2-7; 11 bases match TRBD2. The germline gives CDR1 SGHDN, CDR2 FVKESK. CDR3 length equals 15 residues. Trimming removed 1 base from V and 7 bases from J; junction bases left unmatched: 6. The CDR3 region is CASSQGLAGPWEQYF. The CDR3 nucleotides are TGTGCCAGCAGCCAAGGACTAGCGGGACCTTGGGAGCAGTACTTC.

Regarding this clone: Other DNA sequences in this specimen translate into the identical CDR3. The chain employs TRBV2 and TRBJ1-2; D is uncertain. Trimming took off 2 bases at V and 8 bases at J, with 15 bases between the two ends. The CDR3 has 14 residues. Per germline, CDR1 SNHLY and CDR2 FYNNEI. CDR3 bases: TGTGCCAGCAGTGAACCAGCGCAGGACCACGGCTACACCTTC. Protein: CASSEPAQDHGYTF.

This rearrangement joins TRBV4-2 to TRBJ1-4; 7 bases are shared with TRBD1. Trimming at V came to 4 bases and at J to 8 bases, leaving 7 bases not matched to a gene. The length of the CDR3 is 14 residues. Germline V gives CDR1 LGHNA, CDR2 YNFKEQ. The CDR3 is CASSPQIRGEKLFF. CDR3 DNA: TGTGCCAGCAGCCCCCAGATCAGGGGGGAAAAACTGTTTTTT.

The gene calls are TRBV27 and TRBJ1-4; D is unresolved. CDR3 length: 15 residues. With 2 bases removed from V and 5 bases from J, the gap between germline ends came to 12 bases. Germline assignment: CDR1 MNHEY and CDR2 SMNVEV (reference sequence). CDR3 amino acids: CASSLLGIGNEKLFF. For the CDR3, the DNA is TGTGCCAGCAGTTTACTCGGGATAGGGAATGAAAAACTGTTTTTT.

In this sample, this clone turned up a few times. The chain combines TRBV28 with TRBJ2-5, with 8 bases aligning to TRBD1. CDR3 length: 15 amino acids. Trimming removed 4 bases from V and 1 base from J; junction bases left unmatched: 5. Germline V gives CDR1 MDHEN, CDR2 SYDVKM. DNA for the CDR3: TGTGCCAGCAGTTCCCCGGACAGGGCCCAAGAGACCCAGTACTTC. Protein sequence: CASSSPDRAQETQYF.

This rearrangement joins TRBV6-4 to TRBJ2-3; TRBD2 matches at 13 bases. V trimming: 0 bases; J trimming: 4 bases; junction bases outside the gene matches: 1. Germline V lookup: CDR1 MRHNA, CDR2 SNTAGT. The CDR3 is 16 residues long. The DNA of the CDR3 is TGTGCCAGCAGTGACTCCGGGACTAGCGGGGCAGATACGCAGTATTTT. Protein sequence: CASSDSGTSGADTQYF.

This clone occurred once. The chain is built from TRBV6-4 and TRBJ2-3; D remains ambiguous. Germline assignment: CDR1 MRHNA and CDR2 SNTAGT. The V and J ends lost 2 bases and 0 bases respectively, with 3 bases between them. The length of the CDR3 is 13 residues. For the CDR3, the DNA is TGTGCCAGCAGTGACGGGAGCACAGATACGCAGTATTTT. Its protein is CASSDGSTDTQYF.

The chain recombines TRBV29-1 with TRBJ2-5; D ambiguous. With 1 base removed from V and 4 bases from J, the gap between germline ends came to 10 bases. Per germline, CDR1 SQVTM and CDR2 ANQGSEA. The CDR3 contains 13 residues. The CDR3 is CSVEAPGVETQYF. CDR3 sequence (DNA): TGCAGCGTTGAAGCCCCTGGGGTAGAGACCCAGTACTTC.

In this sample, this clone turned up a few times. CDR3 sequence reads: CASSIEGQEINYGYTF. CDR3 DNA: TGTGCCAGTAGTATAGAAGGGCAGGAAATTAACTATGGCTACACCTTC. The genes are TRBV19 and TRBJ1-2, with D hard to call. Per germline, CDR1 LNHDA and CDR2 SQIVND (reference sequence). The CDR3 totals 16 residues. Trimming left V 0 bases short and J 1 base short, with 12 bases between.

The chain recombines TRBV5-8 with TRBJ2-5, with D possibly called TRBD1 or TRBD2 (5 bases each). The length of the CDR3 is 14 residues. Between the trimmed V and J ends, which lost 4 bases and 1 base, there was a span of 11 bases. Germline CDR1 reads SGHTS; CDR2 reads YDEGEE. CDR3 loop: CASSVTGPQETQYF. The CDR3 bases are TGTGCCAGCAGCGTCACGGGGCCCCAAGAGACCCAGTACTTC. The whole variable domain, filled in from reference TRBV5-8 and TRBJ2-5, reads EAGVTQSPTHLIKTRGQQATLRCSPISGHTSVYWYQQALGLGLQFLLWYDEGEERNRGNFPPRFSGRQFPNYSSELNVNALELEDSALYLCASSVTGPQETQYFGPGTRLLVL.

The chain has TRBV5-1 and TRBJ1-5; D is unclear. Trimming stripped 0 bases from V and 2 bases from J, with 3 bases between. The CDR3 extends over 13 amino acids. The germline CDR1 and CDR2 sequences are SGHRS and YFSETQ. For the CDR3, the DNA is TGCGCCAGCAGCTTGGACGGCAATCAGCCCCAGCATTTT. The encoded protein is CASSLDGNQPQHF.

The chain employs TRBV28 and TRBJ2-7, with 8 bases that match TRBD1. V lost 2 bases, J lost 4 bases, and 4 bases stayed unmatched. The CDR3 is 14 amino acids. Germline CDR1 MDHEN, CDR2 SYDVKM. The CDR3 region is CASSLQDRAYEQYF. CDR3 coding DNA: TGTGCCAGCAGTTTACAGGACAGGGCTTACGAGCAGTACTTC.

This clone appeared a few times. The chain has TRBV11-2 and TRBJ2-2; 7 bases match TRBD1. The CDR3 runs to 15 residues. In germline, CDR1 is SGHAT, CDR2 FQNNGV. J gave up 1 base and V 4 bases, and 3 bases lay outside the gene matches. In DNA form, the CDR3 reads TGTGCCAGCAGCTCGAGGACAGGGAACACCGGGGAGCTGTTTTTT. Translating gives CASSSRTGNTGELFF.